Below, 31 T cell receptor beta chains from the same sample are listed, as sequenced in a study of CD8 T cells in Susac syndrome. Roughly 0.45 to 1 ug RNA was reverse transcribed with random hexamers. TCRdb ran MiXCR on the immunoSEQ multiplex PCR reads and lists one entry per CDR3 protein. Of 84,000 or so distinct CDR3 sequences listed, approximately 95% were seen once; the top ten hold over 0.35%. Sequenced material: CD8+ T cells from PBMCs. The receptors here all came from a human donor with Susac syndrome.

The rearrangement links TRBV4-1 to TRBJ2-2, with 7 positions matching TRBD1. The V gene's germline CDR1 is MGHRA and CDR2 YSYEKL. The CDR3 length is 15 residues. The trim removed 6 bases at V and 0 bases at J, leaving 4 bases unmatched. The CDR3 here is CASSRGQTNTGELFF. The CDR3 nucleotides are TGCGCCAGCAGTAGGGGACAGACGAACACCGGGGAGCTGTTTTTT.

This clonotype was picked up one time. The chain uses TRBV27 and TRBJ2-7; no firm D call. Germline loops: CDR1 MNHEY, CDR2 SMNVEV (reference sequence). Trimming stripped 3 bases from V and 0 bases from J, with 12 bases between. The CDR3 extends over 15 amino acids. CDR3 coding DNA: TGTGCCAGCAGTTTTCGGACGGATGCCTCCTACGAGCAGTACTTC. As protein: CASSFRTDASYEQYF.

The gene calls are TRBV7-9 and TRBJ2-7, with 9 bases fitting TRBD1. V dropped 1 base and J dropped 5; count of bases not matched to a gene: 12. Germline V gene sequence: CDR1 SEHNR, CDR2 FQNEAQ (reference sequence). This CDR3 region has 17 residues. The chain's CDR3 is CASSLVGPLTGGHEQYF. In DNA, the CDR3 is TGTGCCAGCAGCTTAGTTGGGCCTTTAACAGGGGGCCACGAGCAGTACTTC.

The V gene is TRBV5-6, the J gene TRBJ2-1; D is possibly TRBD2 (5 bases). V was trimmed by 4 bases and J by 7 bases, leaving 21 bases between them. Germline CDR1 is SGHDT and CDR2 is YYEEEE. CDR3 size: 16 residues. The CDR3 coding sequence is TGTGCCAGCAGCATCCGGAGGTTTGTCAACGGGAATGAGCAGTTCTTC. As protein: CASSIRRFVNGNEQFF.

V is TRBV12-3 or TRBV12-4 and J is TRBJ2-5; D is unresolved. This CDR3 is 13 amino acids long. Trimming took off 6 bases at V and 3 bases at J, with 11 bases between the two ends. CDR3: CASRGLGEETQYF. The CDR3 DNA sequence: TGTGCCAGCAGGGGCCTAGGAGAAGAGACCCAGTACTTC.

J is TRBJ2-1 and V is TRBV27; 7 positions agree with TRBD1. CDR1 MNHEY and CDR2 SMNVEV come from the germline V gene (reference sequence). This CDR3 has 15 residues. J lost 0 bases, V lost 5 bases, and 4 bases had no gene match. The DNA for the CDR3 is TGTGCCAGCAGTATAGACAGGGCCTCCTACAATGAGCAGTTCTTC. This codes for CASSIDRASYNEQFF.

This clonotype came up once. The gene calls are TRBV7-6 and TRBJ2-4; D is undetermined. CDR1 is SGHVS and CDR2 is FNYEAQ in the germline V gene. The V gene lost 2 bases and the J gene lost 12 bases, with 11 bases spanning the gap. This CDR3 comprises 12 residues. The CDR3 region has the DNA TGTGCCAGCAGCTTAAAGGTACTGGCTCAGTACTTC. Residues: CASSLKVLAQYF.

This sequence joins TRBV9 and TRBJ2-1; D call uncertain. V lost 0 bases to trimming and J lost 5 bases, with 9 bases between them. Germline values: CDR1 SGDLS, CDR2 YYNGEE. The CDR3 is 14 amino acids. The CDR3 loop is CASSVVESDNEQFF. The CDR3 DNA reads TGTGCCAGCAGCGTAGTTGAGAGCGACAATGAGCAGTTCTTC.

V and J are TRBV3-1 and TRBJ2-7; 8 bases align to TRBD1. V shed 3 bases and J 2 bases; nucleotides not matched to a gene: 3. The CDR3 has 14 amino acids. The germline CDR1 and CDR2 sequences are LGHDT and YNNKEL (reference sequence). Written as DNA, the CDR3 is TGTGCCAGCAGCCATGGGACAGGTCCCTACGAGCAGTACTTC. This encodes CASSHGTGPYEQYF.

The V and J genes are TRBV5-6 and TRBJ2-1, with TRBD2 identical over 12 bases. Germline values: CDR1 SGHDT, CDR2 YYEEEE. The CDR3 consists of 16 residues. Unmatched junction bases numbered 10, after V lost 4 bases and J lost 8 bases. In DNA form, the CDR3 reads TGTGCCAGCAGCGGTCCTAGCGGGAGGGCCTTGGATGAGCAGTTCTTC. Residues: CASSGPSGRALDEQFF.

The V and J genes are TRBV19 and TRBJ1-1; D is undetermined. CDR3 length equals 13 residues. CDR1 is LNHDA, CDR2 SQIVND, per germline (reference sequence). V gave up 4 bases and J gave up 3 bases, with 9 bases separating them. The CDR3 spells CASSTTRDTEAFF. In DNA, the CDR3 is TGTGCCAGTAGTACCACCCGGGACACTGAAGCTTTCTTT.

This rearrangement joins TRBV4-1 to TRBJ2-5; the D is unclear. The CDR3 is 15 residues long. The V gene's germline CDR1 is MGHRA and CDR2 YSYEKL. Trimming took off 2 bases at V and 1 base at J, with 11 bases between the two ends. CDR3 sequence reads: CASSQFGHSQETQYF. CDR3 DNA sequence: TGCGCCAGCAGCCAATTTGGGCACTCCCAAGAGACCCAGTACTTC.

The V and J genes are TRBV7-6 and TRBJ2-2, with 12 bases identical to TRBD2. J lost 4 bases, V lost 3 bases, and 3 bases had no gene match. The CDR3 has 16 amino acids. Germline V gives CDR1 SGHVS, CDR2 FNYEAQ. CDR3 in amino acids: CASSFPSGRATGELFF. The CDR3 region has the DNA TGTGCCAGCAGCTTCCCTAGCGGGAGGGCCACCGGGGAGCTGTTTTTT.

The chain is built from TRBV6-2 or TRBV6-3 and TRBJ2-7; D gene ambiguous. V was clipped by 2 bases and J by 2 bases, with 4 bases between them. The germline V gene encodes CDR1 MNHEY and CDR2 SVGEGT. The CDR3 has 12 amino acids. The DNA of the CDR3 is TGTGCCAGCAGTTACAACACCTACGAGCAGTACTTC. It yields the protein CASSYNTYEQYF.

The chain recombines TRBV9 with TRBJ2-2; D is ambiguous. The CDR3 is 15 residues long. V gave up 3 bases and J gave up 1 base, with 10 bases separating them. Germline assignment: CDR1 SGDLS and CDR2 YYNGEE. CDR3 region: CASSGKWGNTGELFF. CDR3 bases: TGTGCCAGCAGCGGCAAGTGGGGGAACACCGGGGAGCTGTTTTTT. Drawing the rest from reference TRBV9 and TRBJ2-2, the complete variable domain is DSGVTQTPKHLITATGQRVTLRCSPRSGDLSVYWYQQSLDQGLQFLIQYYNGEERAKGNILERFSAQQFPDLHSELNLSSLELGDSALYFCASSGKWGNTGELFFGEGSRLTVL.

The genes are TRBV20-1 and TRBJ2-7, with D unclear. The CDR3 spans 13 residues. Trimming took 0 bases from V and 3 from J, leaving 9 bases between them. Germline CDR1 DFQATT, CDR2 SNEGSKA (reference sequence). The CDR3 region is CSARDRSDYEQYF. For the CDR3, the DNA is TGCAGTGCTAGAGATCGCAGTGACTACGAGCAGTACTTC.

This chain links TRBV20-1 with TRBJ2-7, with D perhaps matching TRBD1 or TRBD2 (5 bases each). The germline V gene encodes CDR1 DFQATT and CDR2 SNEGSKA (reference sequence). This CDR3 comprises 15 residues. V lost 0 bases, J lost 3 bases, and 15 bases lay in between. CDR3 amino acids: CSARDRGRPDYEQYF. CDR3 sequence (DNA): TGCAGTGCTAGAGATCGGGGCAGGCCGGACTACGAGCAGTACTTC.

This clonotype appeared once. V and J are TRBV20-1 and TRBJ2-1, with TRBD2 matching over 11 bases. CDR3 length: 14 amino acids. Germline-derived CDR1 and CDR2 are DFQATT and SNEGSKA (reference sequence). The V and J ends lost 0 bases and 9 bases, in that order; junction bases with no gene match: 4. CDR3 coding DNA: TGCAGTGCTAGAGATTGGCTAGCGGGAGGTGAGCAGTTCTTC. Translating gives CSARDWLAGGEQFF.

The rearrangement links TRBV11-2 to TRBJ2-3, with D unresolved. The V gene's germline CDR1 is SGHAT and CDR2 FQNNGV. V gave up 1 base and J gave up 10 bases, with 9 bases separating them. There are 12 residues in the CDR3. The DNA of the CDR3 is TGTGCCAGCAGCTTAGCTGTTCCAGCGCAGTATTTT. Translation: CASSLAVPAQYF.

The V gene is TRBV5-4, the J gene TRBJ2-7; the D is unclear. CDR1 and CDR2 (germline): SGHNT, YYREEE (reference sequence). The CDR3 spans 14 residues. Trimming left V 1 base short and J 3 bases short, with 11 bases between. The CDR3 DNA follows: TGTGCCAGCAGCTTGAGGGCGTCCCACTACGAGCAGTACTTC. This encodes CASSLRASHYEQYF.

This chain links TRBV27 with TRBJ2-5; D possibly corresponds to TRBD1 (5 bases). Trimming removed 3 bases at V and 4 bases at J, with 18 bases between. Germline assignment: CDR1 MNHEY and CDR2 SMNVEV (reference sequence). The CDR3 spans 16 residues. CDR3 in amino acids: CASSLAQGPTGETQYF. The CDR3 DNA reads TGTGCCAGCAGTTTGGCCCAGGGTCCTACAGGAGAGACCCAGTACTTC.

The genes are TRBV4-1 and TRBJ2-2; 10 bases agree with TRBD2. The junction had 5 bases not matched to a gene; V was cut back by 6 bases and J by 4 bases. CDR1 MGHRA and CDR2 YSYEKL come from the germline V gene. The CDR3 has 15 amino acids. For the CDR3, the DNA is TGCGCCAGCAGTTCAGCGGGAGGGCCCACCGGGGAGCTGTTTTTT. Translating it yields CASSSAGGPTGELFF.

The V call is TRBV15, the J call TRBJ2-7; D is unclear. Germline assignment: CDR1 LNHNV and CDR2 YYDKDF (reference sequence). The CDR3 is 14 amino acids. Trimming removed 5 bases from V and 4 bases from J, with 15 bases in between. CDR3 sequence (DNA): TGTGCCACCAGCGGTTTGGATCCAGCATACGAGCAGTACTTC. Its translation: CATSGLDPAYEQYF.

The chain carries TRBV7-6 and TRBJ1-1; D possibly corresponds to TRBD1 (5 bases). This CDR3 contains 15 residues. Looked up from germline, CDR1 is SGHVS and CDR2 is FNYEAQ. Trimming took 1 base from V and 1 from J, leaving 10 bases between them. This CDR3 reads CASSLGGNGNTEAFF. CDR3 nucleotides: TGTGCCAGCAGCTTAGGGGGGAACGGGAACACTGAAGCTTTCTTT.

The gene calls are TRBV9 and TRBJ2-1; D tentatively fits TRBD1 or TRBD2 (5 bases each). The V gene's germline CDR1 is SGDLS and CDR2 YYNGEE. The CDR3 is made up of 15 amino acids. Trimming cost V 4 bases and J 6 bases, with 17 bases left between them. CDR3 residues: CASSLTIYGGNEQFF. The DNA of the CDR3 is TGTGCCAGCAGCCTAACTATATATGGGGGCAATGAGCAGTTCTTC.

The V gene is TRBV6-2 or TRBV6-3, the J gene TRBJ2-3; weak D call: TRBD2 (6 bases). The germline V and J ends were trimmed by 0 bases and 4 bases, with 23 bases remaining between them. This CDR3 contains 19 residues. CDR1 and CDR2 (germline): MNHEY, SVGEGT. The CDR3 region is CASSYSSGSGVEGPDTQYF. The CDR3, as DNA: TGTGCCAGCAGTTACTCGTCAGGGTCGGGAGTAGAGGGACCAGATACGCAGTATTTT.

The chain couples TRBV29-1 to TRBJ2-5; D is possibly TRBD2 (5 bases). CDR1 and CDR2 (germline): SQVTM, ANQGSEA. The V gene lost 8 bases and the J gene lost 3 bases, with 13 bases spanning the gap. This CDR3 spans 12 amino acids. The CDR3 is CSTSDLEETQYF. DNA of the CDR3: TGCAGCACCTCGGACTTGGAAGAGACCCAGTACTTC.

The J gene is TRBJ1-5, the V gene TRBV9; the D is unclear. The CDR3 is 13 residues long. Germline V gene sequence: CDR1 SGDLS, CDR2 YYNGEE. Trimming removed 3 bases at V and 5 bases at J, with 9 bases between. The CDR3 region is CASSAGWDQPQHF. The CDR3 nucleotides read TGTGCCAGCAGCGCCGGTTGGGATCAGCCCCAGCATTTT.

The rearrangement links TRBV6-2 or TRBV6-3 to TRBJ2-3; D gene unclear. Germline V gene lookup returns CDR1 MNHEY and CDR2 SVGEGT. Trimming shortened V by 6 bases and J by 7 bases, and 11 bases separated the two germline ends. The CDR3 spans 12 residues. CDR3 in amino acids: CASSEETYTQYF. The CDR3 region has the DNA TGTGCCAGCAGCGAGGAGACTTATACGCAGTATTTT.

The chain recombines TRBV4-1 with TRBJ2-3, with 9 positions matching TRBD2. Germline V gives CDR1 MGHRA, CDR2 YSYEKL. J was trimmed by 6 bases and V by 5 bases; bases with no gene match: 9. The CDR3 covers 15 residues. CDR3: CASSGIAGEGDTQYF. CDR3 DNA: TGCGCCAGCAGCGGGATAGCGGGAGAGGGGGATACGCAGTATTTT.

CDR3 sequence reads: CASSFAGRGYEQYF. The CDR3 DNA reads TGTGCCAGCAGTTTCGCCGGGAGGGGGTACGAGCAGTACTTC. The chain uses TRBV12-3 or TRBV12-4 and TRBJ2-7; 8 bases agree with TRBD2. Trimming at V came to 3 bases and at J to 4 bases, leaving 5 bases not matched to a gene. The CDR3 loop spans 14 amino acids.